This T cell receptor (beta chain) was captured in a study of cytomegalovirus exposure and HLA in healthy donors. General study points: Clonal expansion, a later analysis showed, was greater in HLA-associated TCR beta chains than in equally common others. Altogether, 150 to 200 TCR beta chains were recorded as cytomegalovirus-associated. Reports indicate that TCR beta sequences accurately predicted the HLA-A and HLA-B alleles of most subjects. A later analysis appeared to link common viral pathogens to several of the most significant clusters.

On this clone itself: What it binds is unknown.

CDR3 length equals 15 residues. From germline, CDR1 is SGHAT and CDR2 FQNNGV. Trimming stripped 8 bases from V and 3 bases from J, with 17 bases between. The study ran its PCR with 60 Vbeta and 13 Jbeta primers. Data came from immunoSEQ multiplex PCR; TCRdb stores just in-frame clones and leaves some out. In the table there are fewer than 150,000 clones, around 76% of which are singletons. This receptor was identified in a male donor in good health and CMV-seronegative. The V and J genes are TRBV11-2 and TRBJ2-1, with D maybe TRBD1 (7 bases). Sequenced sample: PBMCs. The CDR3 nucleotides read TGTGCCAGCGGCTCAGGGGGGTGGGGCTACAATGAGCAGTTCTTC. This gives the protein CASGSGGWGYNEQFF.